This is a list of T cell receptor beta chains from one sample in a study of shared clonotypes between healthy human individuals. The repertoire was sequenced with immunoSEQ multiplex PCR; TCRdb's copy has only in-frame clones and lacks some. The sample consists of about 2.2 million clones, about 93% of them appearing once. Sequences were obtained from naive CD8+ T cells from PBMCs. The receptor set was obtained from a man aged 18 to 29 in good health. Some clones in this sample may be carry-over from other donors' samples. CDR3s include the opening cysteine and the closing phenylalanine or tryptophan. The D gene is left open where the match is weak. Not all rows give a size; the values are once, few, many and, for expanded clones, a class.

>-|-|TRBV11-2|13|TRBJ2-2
TGTGCCAGCAGCATGGGGAACACCGGGGAGCTGTTTTTT
CASSMGNTGELFF
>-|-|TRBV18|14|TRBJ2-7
TGTGCCAGCTCACCACCACTACATACCTACGAGCAGTACTTC
CASSPPLHTYEQYF
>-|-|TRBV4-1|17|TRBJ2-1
TGCGCCAGCAGCCAAGAGATAGGGGGGAGCTCCTACAATGAGCAGTTCTTC
CASSQEIGGSSYNEQFF
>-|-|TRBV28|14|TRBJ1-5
TGTGCGATCAGCGGGACACCTAGCAATCAGCCCCAGCATTTT
CAISGTPSNQPQHF
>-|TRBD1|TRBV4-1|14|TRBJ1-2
TGCGCCAGCAGCCGGGGACAGGGGGAGGGTGGCTACACCTTC
CASSRGQGEGGYTF
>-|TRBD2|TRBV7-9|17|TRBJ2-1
TGTGCCAGCAGGCACAAATTAGCGGGGGGTTCCTACAATGAGCAGTTCTTC
CASRHKLAGGSYNEQFF
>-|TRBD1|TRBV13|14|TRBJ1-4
TGTGCCAGCAGCTTAACAGGGACAGTTGAAAAACTGTTTTTT
CASSLTGTVEKLFF
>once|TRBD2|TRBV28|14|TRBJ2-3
TGTGCCAGCAGTTCGGCGGGAGGGCCGGATACGCAGTATTTT
CASSSAGGPDTQYF
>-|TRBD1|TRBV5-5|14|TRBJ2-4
TGTGCCAGCAGCGGACAGGGGGCCAAAAACATTCAGTACTTC
CASSGQGAKNIQYF
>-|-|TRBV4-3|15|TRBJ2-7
TGCGCCAGCAGCCAAGATTTTAACGGAATCTACGAGCAGTACTTC
CASSQDFNGIYEQYF
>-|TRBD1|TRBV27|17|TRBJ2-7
TGTGCCAGCAGTTTATCCCCCGGGACAGGGCTCTCCTACGAGCAGTACTTC
CASSLSPGTGLSYEQYF
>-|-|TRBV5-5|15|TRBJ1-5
TGTGCCAGCAGCCCAGAGCTTCGGGGAAATCAGCCCCAGCATTTT
CASSPELRGNQPQHF
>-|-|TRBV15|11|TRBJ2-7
TGTGCCACCAGCGGAGGACAGCTCCAAACATTC
CATSGGQLQTF
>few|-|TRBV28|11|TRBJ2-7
TGTGCCAGCAGTTCTAGCTACGAGCAGTACTTC
CASSSSYEQYF
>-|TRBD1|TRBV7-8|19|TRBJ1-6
TGTGCCAGCAGCTTAGCCCCGAGAGGGGCAGGGGGTCATAATTCACCCCTCCACTTT
CASSLAPRGAGGHNSPLHF
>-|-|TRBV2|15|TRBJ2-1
TGTGCCACCACGGGCGGGAAAGGTATCGGCAATGAGCAGTTCTTC
CATTGGKGIGNEQFF
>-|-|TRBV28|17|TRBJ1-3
TGTGCCAGCAAAGACCTAGACGTACAGGGCTCTGGAAACACCATATATTTT
CASKDLDVQGSGNTIYF
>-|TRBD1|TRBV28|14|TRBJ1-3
TGTGCCGCCAGAAAACAGGGGTCTGGAAACACCATATATTTT
CAARKQGSGNTIYF
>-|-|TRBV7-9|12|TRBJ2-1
TGTGCCAGCAGCCCTGGGGCTAGGGAGCAGTTCTTC
CASSPGAREQFF
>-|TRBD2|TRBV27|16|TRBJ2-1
TGTGCCAGCAAACAGCGGGAGGGCATATCCTACAATGAGCAGTTCTTC
CASKQREGISYNEQFF
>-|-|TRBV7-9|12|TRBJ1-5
TGTGCCAGCAGCTTCGATCCCGAGCCCCAGCATTTT
CASSFDPEPQHF
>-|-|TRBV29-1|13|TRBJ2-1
TGCAGCGTTCTCGAAGCCTATTACAATGAGCAGTTCTTC
CSVLEAYYNEQFF